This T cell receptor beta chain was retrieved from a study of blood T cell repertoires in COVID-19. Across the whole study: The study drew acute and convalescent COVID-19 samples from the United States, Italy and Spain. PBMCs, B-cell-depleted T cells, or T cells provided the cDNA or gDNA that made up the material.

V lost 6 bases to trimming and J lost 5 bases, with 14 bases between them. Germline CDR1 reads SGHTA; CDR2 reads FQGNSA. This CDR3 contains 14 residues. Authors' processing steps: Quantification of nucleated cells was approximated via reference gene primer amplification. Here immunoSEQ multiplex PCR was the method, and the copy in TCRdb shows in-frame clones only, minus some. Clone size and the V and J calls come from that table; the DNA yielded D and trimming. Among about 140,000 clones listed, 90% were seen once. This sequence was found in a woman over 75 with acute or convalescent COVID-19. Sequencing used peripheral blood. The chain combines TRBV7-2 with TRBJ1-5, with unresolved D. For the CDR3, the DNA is TGTGCCAGCAGTCCGACAACCCTCGATCAGCCCCAGCATTTT. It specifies CASSPTTLDQPQHF.